Following are 9 T cell receptor beta chains from one sample sequenced in a study of shared clonotypes between healthy human individuals. Clones were read by immunoSEQ multiplex PCR, and TCRdb kept only the in-frame ones, dropping some. This table holds some 2,500,000 clones, 80% to 95% found once. The specimen sequenced was naive CD4+ T cells from PBMCs. Described subset: CD45RA+ positively selected. The receptors were sampled from a man in his late teens or twenties in good health. Some clones in this sample may be carry-over from other donors' samples.

CDR3 DNA: TGCAGCGTTGACGGGGGGCGCCGGGACGAGCAGTACTTC. Its translation: CSVDGGRRDEQYF. V is TRBV29-1 and J is TRBJ2-7; tentatively, D is TRBD2 (7 bases). The V end lost 3 bases, the J end lost 5 bases, and 14 bases lay between the germline ends. The germline V gene has CDR1 SQVTM and CDR2 ANQGSEA. CDR3 size: 13 residues.

V usage is TRBV5-6 and J usage is TRBJ1-5; weak D call: TRBD1 (5 bases). CDR1 and CDR2 from the germline V gene are SGHDT and YYEEEE. The CDR3 sequence is 16 residues long. The V end was cut by 2 bases, the J end by 2 bases, with 14 bases between. CDR3 sequence reads: CASSFSMTARNQPQHF. The DNA for the CDR3 is TGTGCCAGCAGCTTTTCGATGACAGCTCGCAATCAGCCCCAGCATTTT.

The genes are TRBV18 and TRBJ1-2; 10 positions match TRBD1. CDR3 length: 15 amino acids. Looked up from germline, CDR1 is KGHSH and CDR2 is LQKENI. J lost 3 bases, V lost 2 bases, and 3 bases had no gene match. The DNA of the CDR3 is TGTGCCAGCTCACCATATGGACAGGGGGACTATGGCTACACCTTC. Translation: CASSPYGQGDYGYTF.

CDR3 sequence reads: CASSPGISGEQYF. CDR3 DNA sequence: TGTGCCAGCAGCCCCGGGATCTCTGGCGAGCAGTACTTC. The gene calls are TRBV5-6 and TRBJ2-7, with a tentative D call TRBD2 (5 bases). The germline V and J ends were trimmed by 4 bases and 6 bases, with 14 bases remaining between them. The CDR3 loop spans 13 amino acids. CDR1 and CDR2 from the germline V gene are SGHDT and YYEEEE.

This clone was seen a few times. J is TRBJ1-1 and V is TRBV29-1; D uncertain. Germline loops: CDR1 SQVTM, CDR2 ANQGSEA. The CDR3 is 14 amino acids. V dropped 2 bases and J dropped 1 base, with 11 bases sitting between them. The CDR3 bases are TGCAGCGTTGAATTCGGCAGCTCGAACACTGAAGCTTTCTTT. Its translation: CSVEFGSSNTEAFF.

This chain uses TRBV6-5 with TRBJ1-1; possible D gene TRBD1, 6 bases. CDR1 MNHEY and CDR2 SVGAGI come from the germline V gene. The germline V and J ends were trimmed by 2 bases and 4 bases, with 17 bases remaining between them. The CDR3 is made up of 16 amino acids. Written as DNA, the CDR3 is TGTGCCAGCAGTTACCCAGGTGGGGGCCAGGGCACTGAAGCTTTCTTT. This encodes CASSYPGGGQGTEAFF.

This clone was seen a handful of times. The CDR3 sequence: CASSPQGVGTEAFF. The DNA of the CDR3 is TGTGCCAGCAGCCCTCAGGGGGTGGGCACTGAAGCTTTCTTT. The chain combines TRBV7-2 with TRBJ1-1; 7 bases are a match to TRBD1. The CDR3 spans 14 residues. Per germline, CDR1 SGHTA and CDR2 FQGNSA. J was trimmed by 4 bases and V by 5 bases; bases with no gene match: 7.

The chain recombines TRBV29-1 with TRBJ2-5, with TRBD1 as a possible D gene (5 bases). CDR1 is SQVTM and CDR2 is ANQGSEA in the germline V gene. V was trimmed by 7 bases and J by 0 bases, leaving 9 bases between them. The CDR3 length is 12 residues. DNA for the CDR3: TGCAGCGAGGGGCCCAACCAAGAGACCCAGTACTTC. Its protein is CSEGPNQETQYF.

This chain uses TRBV5-6 with TRBJ1-1, with D unresolved. This CDR3 spans 15 amino acids. The V end was cut by 1 base, the J end by 2 bases, with 12 bases between. The germline V gene has CDR1 SGHDT and CDR2 YYEEEE. The CDR3 loop reads CASSLWGGFNTEAFF. Here the CDR3 DNA reads TGTGCCAGCAGCTTGTGGGGAGGGTTCAACACTGAAGCTTTCTTT. Using reference TRBV5-6 and TRBJ1-1 for the parts outside the CDR3, the full variable domain is DAGVTQSPTHLIKTRGQQVTLRCSPKSGHDTVSWYQQALGQGPQFIFQYYEEEERQRGNFPDRFSGHQFPNYSSELNVNALLLGDSALYLCASSLWGGFNTEAFFGQGTRLTVV.